The 19 T cell receptor beta chains given below trace back to one sample, sequenced in a study of blood T cell repertoires in COVID-19. Method: immunoSEQ multiplex PCR; TCRdb's copy keeps in-frame clones and lacks some. The sample holds around 150,000 clones, around 86% seen once. The sample was peripheral blood. Every receptor here comes from a man aged 45-65 years with active COVID-19.

The chain couples TRBV19 to TRBJ2-1; 7 bases map to TRBD1. CDR1 LNHDA and CDR2 SQIVND come from the germline V gene (reference sequence). J gave up 6 bases and V 1 base, and 15 bases lay outside the gene matches. This CDR3 comprises 18 residues. Written as DNA, the CDR3 is TGTGCCAGTAGTATAGGGTTTAAGGGGGCTAGAAAGTTCAATGAGCAGTTCTTC. Its protein is CASSIGFKGARKFNEQFF.

The rearrangement joins TRBV13 to TRBJ2-7; TRBD1 aligns across 8 bases. CDR3 size: 15 residues. Trimming took 5 bases from V and 2 from J; bases not matched to a gene: 8. The germline V gene has CDR1 PRHDT and CDR2 FYEKMQ (reference sequence). CDR3 in DNA: TGTGCCAGCAGCCGCCGGACAGGGATCCCCTACGAGCAGTACTTC. Protein sequence: CASSRRTGIPYEQYF. The full variable domain, in which reference TRBV13 and TRBJ2-7 provide the parts outside the CDR3, is AAGVIQSPRHLIKEKRETATLKCYPIPRHDTVYWYQQGPGQDPQFLISFYEKMQSDKGSIPDRFSAQQFSDYHSELNMSSLELGDSALYFCASSRRTGIPYEQYFGPGTRLTVT.

In DNA, the CDR3 is TGTGCCAGTAGTATACGGACACTTGGATACGAGCAGTACTTC. The encoded protein is CASSIRTLGYEQYF. The V call is TRBV19, the J call TRBJ2-7; weak D call: TRBD1 (5 bases). The V end lost 2 bases, the J end lost 4 bases, and 12 bases lay between the germline ends. CDR1 and CDR2 from the germline V gene are LNHDA and SQIVND (reference sequence). This CDR3 has 14 amino acids.

V is TRBV7-8 and J is TRBJ2-3; possibly TRBD2 for D (5 bases). Germline V lookup: CDR1 SGHVS, CDR2 FQNEAQ. Trimming stripped 5 bases from V and 6 bases from J, with 12 bases between. The CDR3 is 13 residues long. The CDR3 sequence: CASSGSRRDTQYF. The CDR3 coding sequence is TGTGCCAGCAGCGGGTCGAGGAGGGATACGCAGTATTTT.

The chain has TRBV5-1 and TRBJ2-1, with 8 bases identical to TRBD2. Germline V lookup: CDR1 SGHRS, CDR2 YFSETQ. V was clipped by 5 bases and J by 2 bases; unmatched bases: 6. There are 15 residues in the CDR3. The CDR3 sequence: CASRLGGATYNEQFF. CDR3 bases: TGCGCCAGCAGACTCGGGGGGGCCACCTACAATGAGCAGTTCTTC.

This chain joins TRBV15 and TRBJ1-1, with D hard to call. The V and J ends lost 0 bases and 10 bases respectively, with 9 bases between them. The length of the CDR3 is 12 residues. Germline lookup yields CDR1 LNHNV and CDR2 YYDKDF (reference sequence). CDR3 region: CATSRDRGSAFF. CDR3 DNA sequence: TGTGCCACCAGCAGAGATCGAGGGTCAGCTTTCTTT.

The chain uses TRBV7-9 and TRBJ1-6; D ambiguous. From germline, CDR1 is SEHNR and CDR2 FQNEAQ (reference sequence). Trimming left V 5 bases short and J 10 bases short, with 12 bases between. There are 13 residues in the CDR3. The CDR3 DNA reads as TGTGCCAGCAGCCTCACCGGGGAGTCACCCCTCCACTTT. Residues: CASSLTGESPLHF.

The chain has TRBV4-1 and TRBJ1-1; TRBD1 matches at 10 bases. The germline V gene has CDR1 MGHRA and CDR2 YSYEKL. The V segment lost 3 bases and the J segment 7 bases; nucleotides outside the gene matches: 11. The CDR3 totals 16 residues. The CDR3 spells CASSQVGGGQGREAFF. In DNA form, the CDR3 reads TGCGCCAGCAGCCAGGTGGGAGGGGGACAGGGGCGTGAAGCTTTCTTT.

The V call is TRBV5-4, the J call TRBJ2-3; no reliable D call. The germline CDR1 and CDR2 sequences are SGHNT and YYREEE (reference sequence). V dropped 2 bases and J dropped 5 bases, with 18 bases sitting between them. The CDR3 length is 16 residues. CDR3 nucleotides: TGTGCCAGCAGCTTAAACCCCTCCAGGATGGGAGATACGCAGTATTTT. Translated, it gives CASSLNPSRMGDTQYF. Full variable domain (rest looked up from reference TRBV5-4 and TRBJ2-3): ETGVTQSPTHLIKTRGQQVTLRCSSQSGHNTVSWYQQALGQGPQFIFQYYREEENGRGNFPPRFSGLQFPNYSSELNVNALELDDSALYLCASSLNPSRMGDTQYFGPGTRLTVL.

The genes are TRBV5-4 and TRBJ2-3, with a weak D call TRBD1 (6 bases). The V gene lost 4 bases and the J gene lost 0 bases, with 15 bases spanning the gap. This CDR3 spans 16 amino acids. Germline V gene data show CDR1 as SGHNT and CDR2 as YYREEE (reference sequence). CDR3 coding DNA: TGTGCCAGCAGCCGAAATTTACAGGGAAGCACAGATACGCAGTATTTT. Amino acid sequence: CASSRNLQGSTDTQYF.

V and J are TRBV5-1 and TRBJ2-2, with D perhaps TRBD2 (5 bases). Trimming removed 4 bases at V and 1 base at J, with 11 bases between. The CDR3 runs 15 residues. Looked up from germline, CDR1 is SGHRS and CDR2 is YFSETQ. CDR3 in DNA: TGCGCCAGCAGCCCGGGGAACAGGAACACCGGGGAGCTGTTTTTT. This translates into CASSPGNRNTGELFF.

CDR3 coding DNA: TGCGCCAGCAGTCACCCGAAGGGGTGTAGGGACACTGAAGCTTTCTTT. This codes for CASSHPKGCRDTEAFF. V is TRBV23-1 and J is TRBJ1-1, with D perhaps TRBD1 (5 bases). TRBV23-1 is annotated as an ORF whose role is uncertain. Trimming removed 3 bases from V and 3 bases from J, with 17 bases in between. The CDR3 covers 16 residues.

This chain joins TRBV5-6 and TRBJ2-7, with a possible D match to TRBD1 (6 bases). Per the germline V gene, CDR1 is SGHDT and CDR2 is YYEEEE. CDR3 length: 13 residues. V lost 5 bases and J lost 7, with 16 bases in between. CDR3 DNA: TGTGCCAGCAGGGTGGTGGGGGCGCGGGAGCAGTACTTC. Protein sequence: CASRVVGAREQYF.

This chain links TRBV12-3 or TRBV12-4 with TRBJ2-1; the D is unclear. The length of the CDR3 is 12 residues. Between the trimmed V and J ends, which lost 6 bases and 6 bases, there was a span of 9 bases. The CDR3 loop is CASRRQANEQFF. The CDR3 DNA follows: TGTGCCAGCAGAAGACAAGCCAATGAGCAGTTCTTC.

The chain uses TRBV10-3 and TRBJ2-5; tentative D call: TRBD2 (6 bases). The CDR3 sequence is 13 residues long. Germline CDR1 reads ENHRY; CDR2 reads SYGVKD. V was cut by 10 bases and J by 2 bases, with 14 bases left in between. The CDR3 DNA is TGTGCCACCAGCTCGGGGGTACAAGAGACCCAGTACTTC. Translated, it gives CATSSGVQETQYF.

The J gene is TRBJ2-2, the V gene TRBV9, with TRBD1 identical over 11 bases. This CDR3 has 16 residues. Germline loops: CDR1 SGDLS, CDR2 YYNGEE. With V trimmed by 3 bases and J by 5 bases, 6 bases remained unmatched. The CDR3 sequence: CASSGSGTGGTGELFF. The DNA for the CDR3 is TGTGCCAGCAGCGGCTCCGGGACAGGGGGGACCGGGGAGCTGTTTTTT. Filled out from reference TRBV9 and TRBJ2-2, the complete variable domain reads DSGVTQTPKHLITATGQRVTLRCSPRSGDLSVYWYQQSLDQGLQFLIQYYNGEERAKGNILERFSAQQFPDLHSELNLSSLELGDSALYFCASSGSGTGGTGELFFGEGSRLTVL.

This clone occurred once. This sample also contains other DNA sequences that code for the same CDR3. V usage is TRBV5-6 and J usage is TRBJ2-7; D is perhaps TRBD1 (5 bases). The CDR3 has 11 amino acids. Germline CDR1 and CDR2: SGHDT and YYEEEE. The V and J ends lost 0 bases and 9 bases respectively, with 7 bases between them. CDR3 sequence reads: CASSLEGVQYF. The CDR3 DNA follows: TGTGCCAGCAGCTTGGAAGGGGTGCAGTACTTC.

The chain recombines TRBV18 with TRBJ1-1; D not resolved. The CDR3 consists of 15 residues. Per germline, CDR1 KGHSH and CDR2 LQKENI. V was pared by 3 bases and J by 1 base, with 12 bases between. The CDR3 sequence is CASSPSVASNTEAFF. DNA for the CDR3: TGTGCCAGCTCACCGTCTGTAGCATCGAACACTGAAGCTTTCTTT.

V usage is TRBV2 and J usage is TRBJ1-6, with D uncertain. The CDR3 is made up of 15 amino acids. Per the germline V gene, CDR1 is SNHLY and CDR2 is FYNNEI. The V end lost 7 bases, the J end lost 0 bases, and 10 bases lay between the germline ends. CDR3 DNA sequence: TGTGCCAGCACGGAACGGGGCTCCTATAATTCACCCCTCCACTTT. Encoded protein: CASTERGSYNSPLHF.